A selection of T cell receptor beta chains follows, all from one sample in a study of OX40 agonist ivuxolimab in advanced cancers. Sequencing was performed with immunoSEQ multiplex PCR; in TCRdb, only in-frame clones are kept and a portion is missing. The table lists tens of thousands of clones, roughly 89% of them singletons. The input for sequencing was CD4+ or CD8+ T cells sorted from blood, taken in a trial of the OX40 agonist ivuxolimab. Receptors were obtained from an adult with an advanced solid tumor such as melanoma, head and neck, liver or kidney cancer. Each CDR3 is given with its conserved first and last residue.

TRBV9,TRBJ2-2,CASSVGGTTNTGELFF
TRBV28,TRBJ1-5,CASRITGRKLNQPQHF
TRBV7-2,TRBJ2-7,CASSLVLAGPREQYF
TRBV6-5,TRBJ2-7,CASSWTGTGGYEQYF
TRBV29-1,TRBJ2-7,CSVVAQGRAHEQYF
TRBV6-6,TRBJ1-1,CASSYSLEHEAFF
TRBV6-6,TRBJ1-6,CASSPRTYSPLHF
TRBV4-1,TRBJ2-5,CASSTGSGSQGETQYF
TRBV2,TRBJ1-4,CASSRQGRNEKLFF
TRBV28,TRBJ2-7,CASSLDQGRLWVEQYF
TRBV27,TRBJ2-2,CASSRGGYTGELFF
TRBV15,TRBJ1-2,CATSRPDGRRGYTF
TRBV28,TRBJ1-3,CASRDGSPSGNTIYF
TRBV19,TRBJ2-1,CATQGPGHNEQFF
TRBV28,TRBJ2-1,CASRNRVRFGNEQFF